Listed below are T cell receptor beta chains from one sample, sequenced in a study of blood T cell repertoires in COVID-19. Data came from immunoSEQ multiplex PCR; TCRdb stores just in-frame clones and leaves some out. This sample carries around 360,000 clones, 70% to 90% of them seen once, and the ten largest clones take less than 2.5%. The specimen sequenced was PBMCs or T cells enriched from blood (not recorded which). The receptors stem from a man aged 35 to 55 in a cohort exposed to, infected with or recovered from COVID-19 (not recorded which). The CDR3 runs from the conserved cysteine through the conserved F or W. The D gene is left open where the match is weak. Rows may omit the clone size; those that give it use once, few, many or a size class.

TRBD1,TRBJ2-7,TRBV2,-,TGTGCCAGCAGTCCCGACAGGGGAAATTTCTACGAGCAGTACTTC,CASSPDRGNFYEQYF
-,TRBJ1-1,TRBV19,-,TGTGCCACCCAACGTTTAGACAGAGACACTGAAGCTTTCTTT,CATQRLDRDTEAFF
-,TRBJ2-2,TRBV7-9,medium-sized,TGTGCCAGCGAAAGTGGGGAAGCGGAGTTTGGGACCGGGGAGCTGTTTTTT,CASESGEAEFGTGELFF
TRBD1,TRBJ2-7,TRBV30,-,TGTGCCTGGAGTAACAGGGTAGACAGGGCGACCTACGAGCAGTACTTC,CAWSNRVDRATYEQYF
TRBD1,TRBJ2-1,TRBV11-2,-,TGTGCCAGCAGCAAGGAGGGACAGGGATTCAATGAGCAGTTCTTC,CASSKEGQGFNEQFF
TRBD2,TRBJ2-3,TRBV2,few,TGTGCCAGCAGTGAACGGGAGGCCCGTACAGATACGCAGTATTTT,CASSEREARTDTQYF
TRBD1,TRBJ1-2,TRBV30,-,TGTGCCTGGAGTAGGGCCCCAGTCGGGACAGGGAATATCTATGGCTACACCTTC,CAWSRAPVGTGNIYGYTF
TRBD1,TRBJ2-3,TRBV7-9,-,TGTGCCAGCAGCTCCGGGACAGGGCCAGATACGCAGTATTTT,CASSSGTGPDTQYF
TRBD1,TRBJ2-7,TRBV18,-,TGTGCCAGCTCACCGAGGACAGGGGGCTACGAGCAGTACTTC,CASSPRTGGYEQYF
-,TRBJ2-1,TRBV10-1,many,TGCGCCAGCAGTGATGTGGACACTGGTGAGCAGTTCTTC,CASSDVDTGEQFF
TRBD1,TRBJ1-2,TRBV2,-,TGTGCCAGCAGTAATAGACAGGGCTCCTATGGCTACACCTTC,CASSNRQGSYGYTF
-,TRBJ2-1,TRBV7-9,-,TGTGCCAGCAGCTTATCGGGGTCCTACAATGAGCAGTTCTTC,CASSLSGSYNEQFF
-,TRBJ2-5,TRBV14,-,TGTGCCAGCAGCCAAGATAAGCAGGGACAAGAGACCCAGTACTTC,CASSQDKQGQETQYF
TRBD1,TRBJ2-3,TRBV7-9,-,TGTGCCAGCAGCTCACCCCAACCGGGACAGGGAACGTCAGATACGCAGTATTTT,CASSSPQPGQGTSDTQYF
TRBD2,TRBJ2-7,TRBV19,-,TGTGCCACCAAGGACAGGCCCACTAGCGGGCCCCTCTTC,CATKDRPTSGPLF
TRBD2,TRBJ2-3,TRBV10-2,-,TGCGCCAGCAGATCGGGAGCTAGCGGGAGGGTTGGCACAGATACGCAGTATTTT,CASRSGASGRVGTDTQYF
-,TRBJ1-2,TRBV6-5,-,TGTGCCAGCAGCGGACAGAATAACTATGGCTACACCTTC,CASSGQNNYGYTF
-,TRBJ1-2,TRBV27,-,TGTGCCAGCAGTTTACAGGGGAACTATGGCTACACCTTC,CASSLQGNYGYTF
TRBD1,TRBJ2-1,TRBV11-2,-,TGTGCCAGCAGCCCTAGGGGACAGGGTTTTTCTAGCGGTTACAATGAGCAGTTCTTC,CASSPRGQGFSSGYNEQFF
-,TRBJ1-5,TRBV2,-,TGTGCCAGCAGTGATCCCCAAACACCCCAGCATTTT,CASSDPQTPQHF
TRBD2,TRBJ2-7,TRBV2,-,TGTGCCAGCAGCCCACGGAGGGTAGCGGGAGGGGGCGAGCAGTACTTC,CASSPRRVAGGGEQYF
TRBD2,TRBJ2-1,TRBV3-1/TRBV3-2,-,TGTGCCAGCAGCCCCGGGACTAGCGGGAGTAATGAGCAGTTCTTC,CASSPGTSGSNEQFF
-,TRBJ1-5,TRBV28,-,TGTGCCAGCAGTTTAGGAGTCCAGGGTAAGCAGCCCCAGCATTTT,CASSLGVQGKQPQHF
-,TRBJ2-1,TRBV12-5,-,TGTGCTAGTGGTTTTGCTGGACAGTCGAGCTCCTACAATGAGCAGTTCTTC,CASGFAGQSSSYNEQFF
TRBD2,TRBJ2-1,TRBV30,-,TGTGCCTGGAGTGTGGGGACTAGCGCCTACAATGAGCAGTTCTTC,CAWSVGTSAYNEQFF
-,TRBJ2-5,TRBV5-1,-,TGCGCCAGCAGCTATAGCAGGGGCCCCCAAGAGACCCAGTACTTC,CASSYSRGPQETQYF
-,TRBJ1-2,TRBV4-1,-,TGCGCCAGCAGCCAAGTTGGAGAAGGCTATGGCTACACCTTC,CASSQVGEGYGYTF
-,TRBJ1-3,TRBV18,-,TGTGCCAGCTCACCACTTGGGGGCGGAACGAGACCAGATACAAACACCATATATTTT,CASSPLGGGTRPDTNTIYF
-,TRBJ1-2,TRBV18,-,TGTGCCAGCTCACCAAACAGTGATGGCTACACCTTC,CASSPNSDGYTF
-,TRBJ1-1,TRBV29-1,-,TGCAGCGTATTCCCCAGGGGCGTCCCTGAAGCTTTCTTT,CSVFPRGVPEAFF
TRBD1,TRBJ1-1,TRBV20-1,-,TGCAGTGCTAGCCCGGGACAGGAAGCTTTCTTT,CSASPGQEAFF
TRBD1,TRBJ1-1,TRBV3-1/TRBV3-2,once,TGTGCCAGCAGCCGACAGGGTGGACGAACTGAAGCTTTCTTT,CASSRQGGRTEAFF
TRBD1,TRBJ1-3,TRBV27,once,TGTGCCAGCCGATTAACAGGGGTCGGAAACACCATATATTTT,CASRLTGVGNTIYF
TRBD1,TRBJ2-1,TRBV19,-,TGTGCCAGTAGTTCTAACCCCGGGACAGGGGGCAGGAATGAGCAGTTCTTC,CASSSNPGTGGRNEQFF
-,TRBJ2-1,TRBV9,-,TGTGCCAGCAGCGTCGCTAGTTACAATGAGCAGTTCTTC,CASSVASYNEQFF
TRBD1,TRBJ1-2,TRBV27,-,TGTGCCAGCAGTCCGGACAGGGCTGGGGGCTACACCTTC,CASSPDRAGGYTF
-,TRBJ2-7,TRBV5-6,-,TGTGCCAGCAGCTTGGGTGCAGGATCCTACGAGCAGTACTTC,CASSLGAGSYEQYF
-,TRBJ2-7,TRBV13,many,TGTGCCAGCAGCTTAGGACAGGGGACTCGGGAGCAGTACTTC,CASSLGQGTREQYF
-,TRBJ1-3,TRBV5-1,-,TGCGCCAGCAGCTTGGAAGGGGTCGGAAACACCATATATTTT,CASSLEGVGNTIYF
-,TRBJ1-1,TRBV14,once,TGTGCCAGCAGCCAAGATAATCGAGAGACTGAAGCTTTCTTT,CASSQDNRETEAFF